This passage covers 16 T cell receptor beta chains from one sample sequenced in a study of T cell changes during pregnancy in multiple sclerosis. Generated by immunoSEQ multiplex PCR, the TCRdb table keeps only in-frame clones and is missing some. This table holds around 100,000 clones, over 80% found once. Source: peripheral blood, taken after pregnancy. The receptors derive from a female donor with multiple sclerosis, enrolled in a pregnancy study.

The J gene is TRBJ1-5, the V gene TRBV6-6; TRBD1 might be the D (6 bases). Germline V gene data show CDR1 as MNHNY and CDR2 as SVGAGI (reference sequence). V was trimmed by 8 bases and J by 2 bases, leaving 16 bases between them. CDR3 size: 15 residues. The CDR3 sequence is CASGLTQGGNQPQHF. The DNA of the CDR3 is TGTGCCAGCGGATTAACACAGGGAGGCAATCAGCCCCAGCATTTT.

The genes are TRBV7-2 and TRBJ1-1; D is undetermined. V shed 5 bases and J shed 0 bases, with 7 bases lying between them. The CDR3 runs to 13 residues. The V gene's germline CDR1 is SGHTA and CDR2 FQGNSA. CDR3 sequence reads: CASSPQMNTEAFF. The CDR3 nucleotides are TGTGCCAGCAGCCCACAGATGAACACTGAAGCTTTCTTT. Based on the CDR3 plus reference TRBV7-2 and TRBJ1-1, the full variable domain is GAGVSQSPSNKVTEKGKDVELRCDPISGHTALYWYRQSLGQGLEFLIYFQGNSAPDKSGLPSDRFSAERTGGSVSTLTIQRTQQEDSAVYLCASSPQMNTEAFFGQGTRLTVV.

The genes are TRBV5-4 and TRBJ2-3, with 8 bases that match TRBD2. The CDR3 length is 16 residues. CDR1 is SGHNT, CDR2 YYREEE, per germline (reference sequence). The trim removed 0 bases at V and 3 bases at J, leaving 6 bases unmatched. This CDR3 reads CASSLEGGRRTDTQYF. The CDR3 DNA is TGTGCCAGCAGCTTGGAAGGCGGGAGGAGGACAGATACGCAGTATTTT.

CDR3 in amino acids: CSVGRLAGVRNEQFF. The CDR3 nucleotides read TGCAGCGTTGGGCGACTAGCGGGAGTAAGGAATGAGCAGTTCTTC. J is TRBJ2-1 and V is TRBV29-1; 12 bases fit TRBD2. CDR3 length: 15 residues. Germline V gene lookup returns CDR1 SQVTM and CDR2 ANQGSEA. After removal of 4 bases from V and 7 bases from J, the junction contained 8 bases not matched to a gene.

The CDR3 region is CASSRGLAGGPVRTDTQYF. DNA of the CDR3: TGTGCCAGCAGCCGGGGACTAGCGGGGGGGCCGGTTAGGACAGATACGCAGTATTTT. The rearrangement joins TRBV5-4 to TRBJ2-3; 16 bases align to TRBD2. Germline-derived CDR1 and CDR2 are SGHNT and YYREEE (reference sequence). Losses at the gene ends were 4 bases for V and 3 bases for J; bases not matched to a gene: 11. The CDR3 contains 19 residues.

The rearrangement joins TRBV10-1 to TRBJ1-4, with 8 bases identical to TRBD1. Germline assignment: CDR1 WNHNN and CDR2 SYGVQD (reference sequence). V gave up 3 bases and J gave up 7 bases; unmatched junction bases: 4. This CDR3 spans 14 amino acids. CDR3 coding DNA: TGCGCCAGCAGTGAAGCAGGGGGCGGTGAAAAACTGTTTTTT. As protein: CASSEAGGGEKLFF.

The gene calls are TRBV27 and TRBJ2-7; TRBD2 might be the D (6 bases). The CDR3 is 13 amino acids. The V gene lost 8 bases and the J gene lost 2 bases, with 13 bases spanning the gap. Germline values: CDR1 MNHEY, CDR2 SMNVEV (reference sequence). This CDR3 reads CASVGRGPYEQYF. CDR3 in DNA: TGTGCCAGCGTGGGGCGGGGACCCTACGAGCAGTACTTC.

The CDR3 nucleotides are TGTGCCAGCAGCTTTAGTCTGCGGACAGGGGCCGACGAGCAGTACTTC. It translates to CASSFSLRTGADEQYF. The genes are TRBV11-3 and TRBJ2-7, with TRBD1 matching 9 bases. Unmatched junction bases numbered 11, after V lost 3 bases and J lost 5 bases. There are 16 residues in the CDR3. Germline CDR1 reads SGHNT; CDR2 reads YENEEA.

The V and J genes are TRBV2 and TRBJ2-2; 12 bases are a match to TRBD2. In germline, CDR1 is SNHLY, CDR2 FYNNEI. The CDR3 sequence is 17 residues long. V lost 2 bases, J lost 5 bases, and 6 bases stayed unmatched. As DNA, the CDR3 is TGTGCCAGCAGTGAACCGACTAGCGGGGGACGGACCGGGGAGCTGTTTTTT. This gives the protein CASSEPTSGGRTGELFF.

V gene TRBV29-1 combines with J gene TRBJ1-3; 7 positions match TRBD1. This CDR3 is built from 14 residues. Germline loops: CDR1 SQVTM, CDR2 ANQGSEA. Unmatched junction bases numbered 10, after V lost 7 bases and J lost 4 bases. CDR3 DNA: TGCAGCGCTGGTACAGGGGCCATCGGAAACACCATATATTTT. It yields the protein CSAGTGAIGNTIYF.

This clone came up once. V is TRBV18 and J is TRBJ2-3; D unresolved. Trimming pared 2 bases from V and 3 bases from J, leaving 12 bases between. CDR1 is KGHSH and CDR2 is LQKENI in the germline V gene. This CDR3 region has 15 residues. This CDR3 is CASSPIRGATDTQYF. The CDR3, as DNA: TGTGCCAGCTCACCAATACGCGGCGCGACAGATACGCAGTATTTT.

This clone was seen only once. This chain joins TRBV4-3 and TRBJ2-3, with D possibly being TRBD1 (6 bases). The CDR3 has 16 amino acids. Germline values: CDR1 LGHNA, CDR2 YSLEER. V gave up 0 bases and J gave up 5 bases, with 15 bases separating them. The CDR3 coding sequence is TGCGCCAGCAGCCAAGAGGGGGTGGGGGCCGGAGATACGCAGTATTTT. Its translation is CASSQEGVGAGDTQYF.

The CDR3 DNA follows: TGTGCCACTAACAGGGGACGAAATCAGCCCCAGCATTTT. It translates to CATNRGRNQPQHF. The rearrangement links TRBV15 to TRBJ1-5; 7 nucleotides line up with TRBD1. Germline V lookup: CDR1 LNHNV, CDR2 YYDKDF (reference sequence). The CDR3 has 13 residues. Losses at the gene ends were 9 bases for V and 4 bases for J; bases not matched to a gene: 6.

A single count supports this clone. CDR3 in DNA: TGCGCCAGCAGAGGACAGAACACTGAAGCTTTCTTT. Encoded protein: CASRGQNTEAFF. This rearrangement joins TRBV10-1 to TRBJ1-1; TRBD1 is a possible D gene (5 bases). This CDR3 has 12 residues. V dropped 6 bases and J dropped 1 base, with 6 bases sitting between them. Germline V CDR1 and CDR2: WNHNN, SYGVQD (reference sequence).

J is TRBJ2-3 and V is TRBV5-8; 14 bases line up with TRBD2. After removal of 4 bases from V and 0 bases from J, the junction contained 7 bases not matched to a gene. Germline values: CDR1 SGHTS, CDR2 YDEGEE. This CDR3 is built from 18 residues. The CDR3 region is CASSPGLAGALSTDTQYF. CDR3 DNA: TGTGCCAGCAGCCCGGGACTAGCGGGAGCTCTAAGCACAGATACGCAGTATTTT.

V and J are TRBV19 and TRBJ1-1, with D maybe TRBD1 (6 bases). The V and J ends lost 0 bases and 0 bases respectively, with 26 bases between them. Germline CDR1 and CDR2: LNHDA and SQIVND (reference sequence). The length of the CDR3 is 21 residues. The chain's CDR3 is CASSIDGLAFRRQEMNTEAFF. In DNA form, the CDR3 reads TGTGCCAGTAGTATAGATGGTTTGGCTTTTAGGAGACAGGAAATGAACACTGAAGCTTTCTTT.